The entry below gives a single T cell receptor beta chain sequence along with its context. The data originate from a study of blood T cell repertoires in COVID-19. Authors' data handling: Reference gene primer amplification gave estimated nucleated cell counts. Clones were read by immunoSEQ multiplex PCR, and TCRdb kept only the in-frame ones, dropping some. D and trimming were read from the DNA, whereas the V and J calls and clone size are those reported in that table. The table includes around 64,000 clones, about 87% detected once. CDR1 is SGHRS, CDR2 YFSETQ, per germline. V gave up 4 bases and J gave up 5 bases; unmatched junction bases: 7. The CDR3 is made up of 14 amino acids.

V is TRBV5-1 and J is TRBJ2-7, with 9 bases matching TRBD1. The sample taken for sequencing was peripheral blood. This clonotype originated in a man aged 45-65 years with active COVID-19. CDR3 sequence reads: CASSTDRGRHEQYF. CDR3 nucleotide sequence: TGCGCCAGCAGCACGGACAGGGGTCGGCACGAGCAGTACTTC.